The 3 T cell receptor beta chains listed next were all sequenced from one sample in a study of OX40 agonist ivuxolimab in advanced cancers. The library came from the immunoSEQ multiplex PCR assay. What TCRdb holds here is the immuneACCESS table cut down to in-frame rearrangements. Part of the clones is not present; checked against another copy, under half of the missing clones reflect an unresolved V gene, and the others are unexplained. The sample data list about 19,000 clones, and 85% to 90% of these were observed just once. The ten largest clones capture 40% to 55% of the sample. Material: CD4+ or CD8+ T cells sorted from blood, obtained in a trial of the OX40 agonist ivuxolimab. These receptors were collected from an adult with an advanced solid tumor such as melanoma, head and neck, liver or kidney cancer.

V usage is TRBV27 and J usage is TRBJ2-5, with 15 bases fitting TRBD2. The J call is doubtful: the DNA matches TRBJ2-7 better. Germline V CDR1 and CDR2: MNHEY, SMNVEV (reference sequence). The CDR3 contains 16 residues. This chain's CDR3 is CASSLSGTSGRYEQYF. The CDR3 DNA follows: TGTGCCAGCAGTTTATCGGGGACTAGCGGGAGGTACGAGCAGTACTTC.

V is TRBV19 and J is TRBJ1-2; D unclear. Per the germline V gene, CDR1 is LNHDA and CDR2 is SQIVND (reference sequence). The V gene lost 6 bases and the J gene lost 8 bases, with 13 bases spanning the gap. The length of the CDR3 is 12 residues. Here the CDR3 reads CASSVGIGGYTF. In nucleotides, the CDR3 is TGTGCCAGTAGCGTAGGGATAGGAGGCTACACCTTC.

J is TRBJ2-7 and V is TRBV18; D is perhaps TRBD2 (6 bases). With 3 bases removed from V and 5 bases from J, the gap between germline ends came to 17 bases. The CDR3 loop spans 15 amino acids. The germline CDR1 and CDR2 sequences are KGHSH and LQKENI. The CDR3 DNA follows: TGTGCCAGCTCACCCCCGGGGGAGGTAAAAAACGAGCAGTACTTC. It codes for CASSPPGEVKNEQYF.